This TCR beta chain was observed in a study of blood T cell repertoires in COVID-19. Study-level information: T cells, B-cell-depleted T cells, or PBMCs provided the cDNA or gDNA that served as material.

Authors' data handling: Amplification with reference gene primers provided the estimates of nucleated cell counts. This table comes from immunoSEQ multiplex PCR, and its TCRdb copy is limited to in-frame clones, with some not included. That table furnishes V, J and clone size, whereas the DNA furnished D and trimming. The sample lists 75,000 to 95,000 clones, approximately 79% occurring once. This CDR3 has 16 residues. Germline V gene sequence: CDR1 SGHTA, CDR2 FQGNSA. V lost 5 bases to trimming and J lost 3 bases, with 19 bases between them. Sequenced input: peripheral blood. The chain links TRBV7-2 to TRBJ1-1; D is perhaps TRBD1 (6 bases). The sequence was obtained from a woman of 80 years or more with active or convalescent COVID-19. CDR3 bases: TGTGCCAGCAGCAAACGGGGGGGCGCGAGGGACACTGAAGCTTTCTTT. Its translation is CASSKRGGARDTEAFF.